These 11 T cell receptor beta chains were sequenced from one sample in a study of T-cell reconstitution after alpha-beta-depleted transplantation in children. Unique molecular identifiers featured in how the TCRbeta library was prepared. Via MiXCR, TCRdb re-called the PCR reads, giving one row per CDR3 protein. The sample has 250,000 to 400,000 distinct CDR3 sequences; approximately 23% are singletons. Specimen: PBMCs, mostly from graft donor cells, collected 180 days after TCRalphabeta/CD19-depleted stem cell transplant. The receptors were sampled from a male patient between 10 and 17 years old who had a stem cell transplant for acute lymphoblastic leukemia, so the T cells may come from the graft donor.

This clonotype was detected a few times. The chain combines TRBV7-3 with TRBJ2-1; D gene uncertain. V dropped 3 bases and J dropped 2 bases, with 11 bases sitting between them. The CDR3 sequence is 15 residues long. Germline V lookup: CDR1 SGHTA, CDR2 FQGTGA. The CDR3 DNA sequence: TGTGCCAGCAGCTTGGGTACCAATACCTACAATGAGCAGTTCTTC. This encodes CASSLGTNTYNEQFF.

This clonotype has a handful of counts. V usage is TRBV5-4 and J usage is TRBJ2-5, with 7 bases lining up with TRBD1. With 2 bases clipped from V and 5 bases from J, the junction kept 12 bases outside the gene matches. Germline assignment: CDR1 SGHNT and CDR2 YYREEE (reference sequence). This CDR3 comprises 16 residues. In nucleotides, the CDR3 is TGTGCCAGCAGCTTCAGGACATTTTCGACAGGGGAGACCCAGTACTTC. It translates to CASSFRTFSTGETQYF.

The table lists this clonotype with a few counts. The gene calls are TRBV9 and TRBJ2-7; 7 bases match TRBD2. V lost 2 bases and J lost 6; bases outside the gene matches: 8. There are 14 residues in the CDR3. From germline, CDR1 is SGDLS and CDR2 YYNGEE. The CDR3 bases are TGTGCCAGCAGCGTCGGACTAGGAACAAGCGAGCAGTACTTC. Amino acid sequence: CASSVGLGTSEQYF.

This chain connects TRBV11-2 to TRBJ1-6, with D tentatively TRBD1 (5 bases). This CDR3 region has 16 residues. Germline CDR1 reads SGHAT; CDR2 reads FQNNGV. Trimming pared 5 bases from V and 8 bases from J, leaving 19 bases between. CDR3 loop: CASSRRGRLIDSPLHF. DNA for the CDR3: TGTGCCAGCAGCCGACGGGGGAGGCTGATTGATTCACCCCTCCACTTT.

The DNA of the CDR3 is TGCGCCAGCAGCCAGGACAGGTGGGGCCGGTCGGCCAAAAACATTCAGTACTTC. This sequence encodes CASSQDRWGRSAKNIQYF. The chain uses TRBV5-1 and TRBJ2-4; 7 bases are shared with TRBD1. Losses at the gene ends were 4 bases for V and 1 base for J; bases not matched to a gene: 14. This CDR3 contains 18 residues. Germline CDR1 is SGHRS and CDR2 is YFSETQ.

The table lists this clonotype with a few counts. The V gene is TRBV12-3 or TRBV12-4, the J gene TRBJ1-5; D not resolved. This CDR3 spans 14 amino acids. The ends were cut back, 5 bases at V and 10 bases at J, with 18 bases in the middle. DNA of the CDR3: TGTGCCAGCAGTCCTTGGGGTGGGGATGGACCCCAGCATTTT. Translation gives CASSPWGGDGPQHF.

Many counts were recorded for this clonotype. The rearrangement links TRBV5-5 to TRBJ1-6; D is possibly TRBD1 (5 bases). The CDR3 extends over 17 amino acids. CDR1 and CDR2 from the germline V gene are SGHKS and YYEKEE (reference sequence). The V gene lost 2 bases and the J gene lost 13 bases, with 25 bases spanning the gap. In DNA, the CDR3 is TGTGCCAGCAGCTTTGACACGGCTGGGGGAAGTGGAAGCCCCCTCCACTTT. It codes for CASSFDTAGGSGSPLHF.

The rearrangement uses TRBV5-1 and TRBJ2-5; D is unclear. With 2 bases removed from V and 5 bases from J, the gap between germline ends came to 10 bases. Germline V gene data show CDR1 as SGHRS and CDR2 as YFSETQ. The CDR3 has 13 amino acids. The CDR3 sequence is CASSFGPGETQYF. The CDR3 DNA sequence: TGCGCCAGCAGCTTCGGACCCGGGGAGACCCAGTACTTC.

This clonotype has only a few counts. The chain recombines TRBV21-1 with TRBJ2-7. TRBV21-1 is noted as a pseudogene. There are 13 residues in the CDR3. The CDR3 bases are TGTGCCAGCAGCAAAGCGCTGGCAGGCGAGCAGTACTTC. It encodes CASSKALAGEQYF.

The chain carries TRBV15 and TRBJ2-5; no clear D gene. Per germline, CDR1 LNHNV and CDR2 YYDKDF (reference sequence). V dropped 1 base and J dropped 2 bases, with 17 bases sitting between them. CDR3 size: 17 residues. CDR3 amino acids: CATSRVPSTALQETQYF. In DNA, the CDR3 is TGTGCCACCAGCAGAGTCCCCTCGACCGCTCTGCAAGAGACCCAGTACTTC.

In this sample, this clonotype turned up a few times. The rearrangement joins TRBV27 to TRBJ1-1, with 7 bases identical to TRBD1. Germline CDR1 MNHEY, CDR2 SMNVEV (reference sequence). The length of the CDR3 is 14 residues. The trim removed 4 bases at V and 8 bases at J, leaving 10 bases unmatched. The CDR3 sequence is CASSYKTGSTEAFF. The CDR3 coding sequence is TGTGCCAGCAGTTATAAGACAGGGTCTACCGAAGCTTTCTTT.